This T cell receptor beta chain was sequenced for a study of blood T cell repertoires in COVID-19. V dropped 3 bases and J dropped 4 bases, with 10 bases sitting between them. The CDR3 runs 14 residues. The germline V gene has CDR1 LGHDT and CDR2 YNNKEL (reference sequence). Ages ranged from roughly 18 to 100 years, with residence in approximately 23 US areas. Exposed study participants had met a COVID-19 case within 2 weeks before entry. Original processing methods: Quantification of nucleated cells was approximated via reference gene primer amplification. TCRdb's table, derived via immunoSEQ multiplex PCR, lists solely in-frame clones and lacks some. V, J and clone size were drawn from that table, and D and trimming were deduced from the DNA. The sample holds roughly 430,000 clones; about 88% are singletons and the top ten take 1.4% to 1.5%.

The sequenced sample was PBMCs or T cells enriched from blood (not recorded which). The TCR sequence derives from a woman under 30 who had been exposed to COVID-19. The chain links TRBV3-1 (or the pseudogene TRBV3-2) to TRBJ2-1; TRBD2 might be the D (6 bases). CDR3 bases: TGTGCCAGCAGCCATGGGACTGCGTACAATGAGCAGTTCTTC. Encoded protein: CASSHGTAYNEQFF.